This T cell receptor (beta chain) was profiled in a study of blood T cell repertoires in COVID-19. This clone occurred once. CDR1 and CDR2 from the germline V gene are SGHNT and YYREEE (reference sequence). The CDR3 is 15 amino acids. V lost 0 bases and J lost 1, with 8 bases in between. Produced via immunoSEQ multiplex PCR; TCRdb's table is partial and in-frame only. The sample has about 220,000 clones, just over 85% seen once; the top ten hold about 4%. This chain uses TRBV5-4 with TRBJ1-3; D is unresolved. The receptor comes from a middle-aged woman with acute COVID-19. The sequencing input was PBMCs or T cells enriched from blood (not recorded which). The CDR3 DNA reads TGTGCCAGCAGCTTGGGAAGGGAGTCTGGAAACACCATATATTTT. As protein: CASSLGRESGNTIYF.